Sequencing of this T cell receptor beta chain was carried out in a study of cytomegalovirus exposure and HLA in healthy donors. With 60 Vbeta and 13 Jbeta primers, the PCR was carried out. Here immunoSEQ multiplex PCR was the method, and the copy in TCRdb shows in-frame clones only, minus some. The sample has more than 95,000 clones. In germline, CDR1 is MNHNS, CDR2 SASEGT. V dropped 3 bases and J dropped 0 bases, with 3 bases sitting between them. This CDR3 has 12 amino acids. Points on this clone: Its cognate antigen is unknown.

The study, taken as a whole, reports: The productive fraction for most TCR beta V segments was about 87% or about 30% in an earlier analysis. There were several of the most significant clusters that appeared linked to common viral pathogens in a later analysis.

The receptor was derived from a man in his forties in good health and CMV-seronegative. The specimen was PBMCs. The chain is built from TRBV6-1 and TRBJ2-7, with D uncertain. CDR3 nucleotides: TGTGCCAGCAGTGAGAGCTCCTACGAGCAGTACTTC. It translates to CASSESSYEQYF.